The sequence of this T cell receptor beta chain was determined in a study of a mutant IDH1 vaccine in newly diagnosed glioma. Overall study context: Following radiotherapy alone, or alongside temozolomide cycles, vaccination was started after an interval of 4-6 weeks. Those enrolled had earlier been treated with radiotherapy, temozolomide, or both, mostly both. Weeks 35 and 47 hosted visits V12 and V13, respectively.

V shed 5 bases and J 6 bases; nucleotides not matched to a gene: 7. Germline loops: CDR1 SEHNR, CDR2 FQNEAQ (reference sequence). The CDR3 loop spans 16 amino acids. Whole-study results and caveats: Induction of immune responses by the vaccine occurred in 85% to 95% of patients.

In regard to this clone: What it binds is not known.

The repertoire was sequenced with immunoSEQ multiplex PCR; TCRdb's copy has only in-frame clones and lacks some. This table holds 25,000 to 35,000 clones, around 81% found once. The time point here: week 47, end of study. Each dose of the vaccine consisted of 300 ug of mutant IDH1 20-mer peptide, with topical imiquimod. This TCR was recovered from a man under 40 with glioma. The rearrangement joins TRBV7-9 to TRBJ2-2; 12 bases are shared with TRBD2. This specimen was PBMCs, taken from a glioma patient whose treatment included an IDH1 peptide vaccine. The CDR3 DNA reads TGTGCCAGCAGCCCCCTGACTAGCGGGAGCGCCGGGGAGCTGTTTTTT. It is translated as CASSPLTSGSAGELFF.